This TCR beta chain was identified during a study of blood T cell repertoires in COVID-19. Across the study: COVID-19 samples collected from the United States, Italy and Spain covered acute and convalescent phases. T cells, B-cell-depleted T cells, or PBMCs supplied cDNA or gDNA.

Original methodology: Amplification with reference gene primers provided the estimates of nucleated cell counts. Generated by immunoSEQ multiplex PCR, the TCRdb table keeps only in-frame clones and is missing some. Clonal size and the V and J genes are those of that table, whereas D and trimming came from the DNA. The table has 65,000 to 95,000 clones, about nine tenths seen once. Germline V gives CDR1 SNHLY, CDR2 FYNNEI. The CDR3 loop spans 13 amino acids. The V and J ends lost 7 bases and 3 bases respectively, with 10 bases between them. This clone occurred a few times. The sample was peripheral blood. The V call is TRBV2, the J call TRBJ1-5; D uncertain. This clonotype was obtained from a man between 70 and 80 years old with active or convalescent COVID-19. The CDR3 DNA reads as TGTGCCAGCAATCCCAGACTCAATCAGCCCCAGCATTTT. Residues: CASNPRLNQPQHF.